This T cell receptor beta chain was documented in a study of early T cells in non-severe SARS-CoV-2 infection. Points from the study as a whole: VDJdb-based annotation leaned toward anti-spike CD8 responses and missed private and CD4 specificities.

There are a few counts of this clonotype. What it binds is not known. The CDR3 sequence is 16 residues long. Germline V gene lookup returns CDR1 SNHLY and CDR2 FYNNEI. Trimming left V 3 bases short and J 2 bases short, with 11 bases between. MiXCR, applied by TCRdb to the 5' RACE reads, yields one record per CDR3 protein. The table records around 40,000 distinct CDR3 sequences, 5.5% to 7.5% of them present only once. This clonotype originated in an adult who was a healthcare worker with PCR-confirmed SARS-CoV-2 infection or an uninfected control (not recorded which). The chain is built from TRBV2 and TRBJ2-6; possible D gene TRBD1, 6 bases. The sample consisted of whole blood. CDR3 residues: CASSEDSLPGANVLTF. CDR3 DNA sequence: TGTGCCAGCAGTGAGGACAGCCTCCCTGGGGCCAACGTCCTGACTTTC.